The 24 T cell receptor beta chains below were found in one sample sequenced in a study of beta chain features in type 1 diabetes. The entirety of the isolated RNA underwent reverse transcription, so expressed TCRB transcripts were sequenced. Here immunoSEQ multiplex PCR was the method, and the copy in TCRdb shows in-frame clones only, minus some. The sample comprises under 900,000 clones, 15% to 20% of which are singletons, and 0.02% to 0.03% rests with the top ten. What was sequenced was naive CD4+ T cells from blood. The receptors here all came from a woman aged 18-29 years in good health.

This rearrangement joins TRBV9 to TRBJ2-5; 8 bases fit TRBD2. Germline CDR1 and CDR2: SGDLS and YYNGEE. The V and J ends lost 3 bases and 4 bases, in that order; junction bases with no gene match: 8. This CDR3 is built from 15 residues. In nucleotides, the CDR3 is TGTGCCAGCAGCGCATCCGGGACTAGTGGAGAGACCCAGTACTTC. Its protein is CASSASGTSGETQYF.

This clone was observed a few times. The chain links TRBV21-1 to TRBJ2-7; the D call TRBD1 from the table was never checked on the DNA. TRBV21-1 is termed a pseudogene. The CDR3 covers 16 residues. CDR3 in amino acids: CASSVARGDITYEQYF. CDR3 nucleotides: TGTGCCAGCAGCGTTGCCAGAGGGGACATCACCTACGAGCAGTACTTC.

This clone was seen more than once but under ten times. The chain combines TRBV6-5 with TRBJ1-1; tentative D call: TRBD1 (6 bases). This CDR3 contains 14 residues. The ends were cut back, 5 bases at V and 4 bases at J, with 14 bases in the middle. Germline assignment: CDR1 MNHEY and CDR2 SVGAGI. The CDR3 spells CASSRRGLTTEAFF. The CDR3 DNA reads TGTGCCAGCAGTCGCAGGGGCCTAACCACTGAAGCTTTCTTT.

The chain joins TRBV4-3 to TRBJ2-5; TRBD2 matches at 9 bases. CDR3 size: 20 residues. V gave up 1 base and J gave up 4 bases; unmatched junction bases: 19. Germline CDR1 reads LGHNA; CDR2 reads YSLEER. This CDR3 reads CASSQGSFGLSSREGETQYF. The CDR3, as DNA: TGCGCCAGCAGCCAAGGGTCTTTCGGTTTAAGTTCGCGGGAGGGAGAGACCCAGTACTTC.

This clone was observed a handful of times. V and J are TRBV2 and TRBJ1-5, with 8 bases that match TRBD1. Germline lookup yields CDR1 SNHLY and CDR2 FYNNEI. The junction had 6 bases not matched to a gene; V was cut back by 1 base and J by 7 bases. CDR3 size: 15 residues. The CDR3 sequence is CASSEGTGFLQPQHF. CDR3 in DNA: TGTGCCAGCAGTGAAGGGACAGGGTTTTTACAGCCCCAGCATTTT.

This clone turned up a few times. The chain employs TRBV18 and TRBJ1-2; a possible D gene is TRBD1 (6 bases). CDR1 is KGHSH and CDR2 is LQKENI in the germline V gene. This CDR3 spans 14 amino acids. V was pared by 6 bases and J by 4 bases, with 15 bases between. CDR3 sequence (DNA): TGTGCCAGCTCCCAGGACAGAGCCTTCTATGGCTACACCTTC. It encodes CASSQDRAFYGYTF.

V and J are TRBV7-3 and TRBJ1-1; TRBD1 matches at 11 bases. The germline CDR1 and CDR2 sequences are SGHTA and FQGTGA. The CDR3 length is 14 residues. With 3 bases clipped from V and 5 bases from J, the junction kept 2 bases outside the gene matches. The CDR3 DNA reads as TGTGCCAGCAGCTTCCGGGACAGGGGGACTGAAGCTTTCTTT. This codes for CASSFRDRGTEAFF.

This clone was recorded a few times. The J gene is TRBJ2-7, the V gene TRBV13; 9 bases are shared with TRBD2. The length of the CDR3 is 15 residues. V trimming: 0 bases; J trimming: 2 bases; junction bases outside the gene matches: 2. Germline CDR1 reads PRHDT; CDR2 reads FYEKMQ (reference sequence). This chain's CDR3 is CASSLGSGRPYEQYF. CDR3 coding DNA: TGTGCCAGCAGCTTAGGTAGCGGGAGACCCTACGAGCAGTACTTC.

The rearrangement uses TRBV18 and TRBJ2-5; the match to TRBD2 covers 10 bases. Unmatched junction bases numbered 12, after V lost 3 bases and J lost 5 bases. CDR3 size: 17 residues. CDR1 and CDR2 from the germline V gene are KGHSH and LQKENI. CDR3: CASSPIQSSGSYETQYF. CDR3 DNA sequence: TGTGCCAGCTCACCGATCCAGTCTAGCGGGAGTTATGAGACCCAGTACTTC.

This clone was seen a few times. The J gene is TRBJ2-5, the V gene TRBV7-8; D uncertain. CDR3 size: 12 residues. Germline V gives CDR1 SGHVS, CDR2 FQNEAQ. V was shortened by 2 bases and J by 1 base, with 2 bases between the two germline ends. This CDR3 is CASSLLQETQYF. In nucleotides, the CDR3 is TGTGCCAGCAGCTTACTCCAAGAGACCCAGTACTTC.

A note on this clone: Other DNA sequences in the same sample also yield this CDR3. This chain joins TRBV7-9 and TRBJ2-7; D call uncertain. Germline-derived CDR1 and CDR2 are SEHNR and FQNEAQ (reference sequence). Trimming took 2 bases from V and 3 from J, leaving 8 bases between them. This CDR3 is 13 amino acids long. CDR3 in DNA: TGTGCCAGCAGCTTAAAGGGCAGCTACGAGCAGTACTTC. Protein: CASSLKGSYEQYF. Full variable domain (rest looked up from reference TRBV7-9 and TRBJ2-7): DTGVSQNPRHKITKRGQNVTFRCDPISEHNRLYWYRQTLGQGPEFLTYFQNEAQLEKSRLLSDRFSAERPKGSFSTLEIQRTEQGDSAMYLCASSLKGSYEQYFGPGTRLTVT.

This clone appeared a few times. The chain has TRBV18 and TRBJ2-1; TRBD1 agrees at 9 bases. This CDR3 is built from 15 residues. Trimming took 3 bases from V and 7 from J; bases not matched to a gene: 7. The germline V gene encodes CDR1 KGHSH and CDR2 LQKENI. CDR3 region: CASSPNRGRLNEQFF. The CDR3 DNA is TGTGCCAGCTCACCGAACAGGGGGCGGCTTAATGAGCAGTTCTTC.

The chain is built from TRBV4-1 and TRBJ2-5; D not certain. Trimming removed 4 bases from V and 2 bases from J, with 11 bases in between. The CDR3 length is 14 residues. CDR1 and CDR2 from the germline V gene are MGHRA and YSYEKL. CDR3 nucleotide sequence: TGCGCCAGCAGCCCCTCCGGGCTACAAGAGACCCAGTACTTC. Encoded protein: CASSPSGLQETQYF.

This clone was counted only a few times. This chain uses TRBV6-1 with TRBJ2-3; 8 bases align to TRBD2. Unmatched junction bases numbered 5, after V lost 6 bases and J lost 0 bases. The CDR3 consists of 15 residues. The germline gives CDR1 MNHNS, CDR2 SASEGT. CDR3: CASRRTSSSTDTQYF. Written as DNA, the CDR3 is TGTGCCAGCAGAAGGACTAGCAGTAGCACAGATACGCAGTATTTT.

This clone was found a few times. The chain couples TRBV5-4 to TRBJ2-4, with 7 bases matching TRBD2. After removal of 5 bases from V and 0 bases from J, the junction contained 2 bases not matched to a gene. The CDR3 has 14 amino acids. CDR1 is SGHNT, CDR2 YYREEE, per germline (reference sequence). CDR3: CASRQRGAKNIQYF. The CDR3 region has the DNA TGTGCCAGCAGACAGCGGGGAGCCAAAAACATTCAGTACTTC.

The chain employs TRBV7-9 and TRBJ1-4; D gene uncertain. Germline CDR1 reads SEHNR; CDR2 reads FQNEAQ (reference sequence). This CDR3 has 15 residues. V shed 5 bases and J shed 0 bases, with 10 bases lying between them. The CDR3 here is CASSGSKATNEKLFF. In nucleotides, the CDR3 is TGTGCCAGCAGCGGGAGTAAAGCAACTAATGAAAAACTGTTTTTT.

The chain employs TRBV19 and TRBJ2-5; D is unresolved. V dropped 4 bases and J dropped 0 bases, with 9 bases sitting between them. CDR1 and CDR2 from the germline V gene are LNHDA and SQIVND (reference sequence). The CDR3 is 14 amino acids. CDR3 region: CASSSGVYQETQYF. The CDR3 bases are TGTGCCAGTAGTAGCGGAGTCTACCAAGAGACCCAGTACTTC. The whole variable domain, remainder taken from reference TRBV19 and TRBJ2-5, is DGGITQSPKYLFRKEGQNVTLSCEQNLNHDAMYWYRQDPGQGLRLIYYSQIVNDFQKGDIAEGYSVSREKKESFPLTVTSAQKNPTAFYLCASSSGVYQETQYFGPGTRLLVL.

V is TRBV27 and J is TRBJ2-7; 9 nucleotides line up with TRBD1. J was trimmed by 4 bases and V by 10 bases; bases with no gene match: 5. The CDR3 is 12 amino acids. CDR1 is MNHEY and CDR2 is SMNVEV in the germline V gene (reference sequence). This CDR3 reads CATRDRAYEQYF. The CDR3 DNA reads as TGTGCCACCCGGGACAGGGCGTACGAGCAGTACTTC.

The chain employs TRBV5-1 and TRBJ1-3; D uncertain. The CDR3 loop spans 15 amino acids. Per the germline V gene, CDR1 is SGHRS and CDR2 is YFSETQ. V shed 5 bases and J shed 0 bases, with 12 bases lying between them. Written as DNA, the CDR3 is TGCGCCAGCAGGCCAACCCTATACTCTGGAAACACCATATATTTT. Protein: CASRPTLYSGNTIYF. The whole variable domain, filled in from reference TRBV5-1 and TRBJ1-3, reads KAGVTQTPRYLIKTRGQQVTLSCSPISGHRSVSWYQQTPGQGLQFLFEYFSETQRNKGNFPGRFSGRQFSNSRSEMNVSTLELGDSALYLCASRPTLYSGNTIYFGEGSWLTVV.

This clone showed up just a few times. Here the CDR3 DNA reads TGTGCCAGCAGCGTAGCCGCGGGGGCGGGAGCCTACAATGAGCAGTTCTTC. This translates into CASSVAAGAGAYNEQFF. The chain uses TRBV9 and TRBJ2-1; possible D gene TRBD2, 7 bases. The V gene lost 0 bases and the J gene lost 2 bases, with 15 bases spanning the gap. This CDR3 has 17 residues. Germline CDR1 and CDR2: SGDLS and YYNGEE. Variable domain in full (rest from reference TRBV9 and TRBJ2-1): DSGVTQTPKHLITATGQRVTLRCSPRSGDLSVYWYQQSLDQGLQFLIQYYNGEERAKGNILERFSAQQFPDLHSELNLSSLELGDSALYFCASSVAAGAGAYNEQFFGPGTRLTVL.

The V call is TRBV28, the J call TRBJ2-2; 10 bases agree with TRBD2. The V segment lost 2 bases and the J segment 2 bases; nucleotides outside the gene matches: 11. CDR3 size: 19 residues. CDR1 and CDR2 from the germline V gene are MDHEN and SYDVKM. This chain's CDR3 is CASSLLPAGGPLNTGELFF. The DNA for the CDR3 is TGTGCCAGCAGTTTACTCCCAGCGGGAGGGCCCCTCAACACCGGGGAGCTGTTTTTT.

The V gene is TRBV2, the J gene TRBJ2-2, with D maybe TRBD1 (5 bases). The ends were cut back, 3 bases at V and 5 bases at J, with 13 bases in the middle. The CDR3 sequence is 15 residues long. The germline gives CDR1 SNHLY, CDR2 FYNNEI. The CDR3 loop reads CASSDGRAPTGELFF. The CDR3 nucleotides read TGTGCCAGCAGTGACGGCAGGGCCCCAACCGGGGAGCTGTTTTTT.

The chain has TRBV11-1 and TRBJ2-6; D is undetermined. This CDR3 has 13 amino acids. Germline V gene data show CDR1 as SGHAT and CDR2 as FQDESV (reference sequence). V dropped 2 bases and J dropped 1 base, with 0 bases sitting between them. CDR3 nucleotide sequence: TGTGCCAGCAGCTTATCTGGGGCCAACGTCCTGACTTTC. Translation: CASSLSGANVLTF.

This clone has a handful of counts. The identical CDR3 is also encoded by other nucleotide sequences in the sample. The chain links TRBV5-1 to TRBJ1-2; TRBD1 is a possible D gene (6 bases). Germline loops: CDR1 SGHRS, CDR2 YFSETQ. Trimming left V 1 base short and J 8 bases short, with 9 bases between. The CDR3 contains 12 residues. The CDR3 region has the DNA TGCGCCAGCAGCTTGTCAGGGGACGGCTACACCTTC. It codes for CASSLSGDGYTF.